The 23 T cell receptor beta chains in this list originate from one sample, sequenced in a study of blood T cell repertoires in COVID-19. Repertoires were generated with immunoSEQ multiplex PCR, while TCRdb's copy carries only in-frame clones and drops some. The sample has 65,000 to 75,000 clones, about 81% seen once. Sequencing used peripheral blood. The receptors were sampled from a man of 80 years or more with acute or convalescent COVID-19.

The CDR3 DNA reads as TGTGCCAGCAGCCTCTTACCCACGAGGGACAGGGGAAAATACGAGCAGTACTTC. It encodes CASSLLPTRDRGKYEQYF. V gene TRBV21-1 combines with J gene TRBJ2-7; the table's D call, TRBD1, has no DNA check behind it. TRBV21-1 is listed as a pseudogene. The CDR3 covers 18 residues.

The gene calls are TRBV19 and TRBJ1-2; 10 nucleotides line up with TRBD1. This CDR3 region has 13 residues. From germline, CDR1 is LNHDA and CDR2 SQIVND (reference sequence). The V gene end was trimmed by 6 bases and the J gene end by 5 bases; junction bases not matched to a gene: 3. The CDR3 DNA sequence: TGTGCCAGTAGCCGGGACAGGGGATATGGCTACACCTTC. This encodes CASSRDRGYGYTF. The entire variable domain, with the rest obtained from reference TRBV19 and TRBJ1-2, is as follows: DGGITQSPKYLFRKEGQNVTLSCEQNLNHDAMYWYRQDPGQGLRLIYYSQIVNDFQKGDIAEGYSVSREKKESFPLTVTSAQKNPTAFYLCASSRDRGYGYTFGSGTRLTVV.

The V call is TRBV4-2, the J call TRBJ2-3; 10 bases map to TRBD1. CDR1 is LGHNA and CDR2 is YNFKEQ in the germline V gene. This CDR3 spans 14 amino acids. Unmatched junction bases numbered 2, after V lost 4 bases and J lost 4 bases. The CDR3 spells CASSPGTGADTQYF. CDR3 bases: TGTGCCAGCAGCCCGGGGACAGGGGCAGATACGCAGTATTTT.

The chain combines TRBV19 with TRBJ2-7, with 10 bases matching TRBD2. Per the germline V gene, CDR1 is LNHDA and CDR2 is SQIVND (reference sequence). The CDR3 totals 15 residues. Germline trimming cut 5 bases from V and 6 bases from J; bases unmatched to any gene: 10. CDR3 DNA sequence: TGTGCCAGTAGTGTCGGGACTAGCGCAAGCGTCGAGCAGTACTTC. It translates to CASSVGTSASVEQYF.

The genes are TRBV13 and TRBJ2-7, with D tentatively TRBD1 (6 bases). Germline V gene data show CDR1 as PRHDT and CDR2 as FYEKMQ (reference sequence). This CDR3 spans 13 amino acids. V was trimmed by 5 bases and J by 3 bases, leaving 11 bases between them. The chain's CDR3 is CASSGTTLYEQYF. The CDR3 nucleotides are TGTGCCAGCAGCGGGACAACCCTCTACGAGCAGTACTTC.

The chain employs TRBV7-9 and TRBJ2-7, with 7 bases matching TRBD2. V gave up 5 bases and J gave up 7 bases; unmatched junction bases: 17. Germline V gene lookup returns CDR1 SEHNR and CDR2 FQNEAQ (reference sequence). The CDR3 runs 16 residues. The CDR3 here is CASSPTLSSGTAEQYF. In DNA form, the CDR3 reads TGTGCCAGCAGCCCTACTCTATCGAGCGGGACTGCGGAGCAGTACTTC. The entire variable domain, with the rest obtained from reference TRBV7-9 and TRBJ2-7, is as follows: DTGVSQNPRHKITKRGQNVTFRCDPISEHNRLYWYRQTLGQGPEFLTYFQNEAQLEKSRLLSDRFSAERPKGSFSTLEIQRTEQGDSAMYLCASSPTLSSGTAEQYFGPGTRLTVT.

This chain connects TRBV12-3 or TRBV12-4 to TRBJ1-1; D ambiguous. The CDR3 consists of 11 residues. V was pared by 6 bases and J by 3 bases, with 5 bases between. The CDR3 loop reads CASSYYTEAFF. CDR3 DNA sequence: TGTGCCAGCAGCTACTACACTGAAGCTTTCTTT.

The chain combines TRBV2 with TRBJ2-5, with TRBD2 matching 7 bases. V lost 5 bases and J lost 2; bases outside the gene matches: 8. This CDR3 is built from 15 residues. Germline V lookup: CDR1 SNHLY, CDR2 FYNNEI. CDR3 in DNA: TGTGCCAGCAGTAGGGAGCGGGACTTGCAAGAGACCCAGTACTTC. This encodes CASSRERDLQETQYF.

In DNA, the CDR3 is TGTGCCAGTAGTCAACGGACTCTCAAAGAGACCCAGTACTTC. This gives the protein CASSQRTLKETQYF. V and J are TRBV19 and TRBJ2-5; a weak D match, TRBD2 (5 bases). Germline values: CDR1 LNHDA, CDR2 SQIVND (reference sequence). The CDR3 extends over 14 amino acids. The V and J ends lost 5 bases and 3 bases respectively, with 13 bases between them.

V usage is TRBV28 and J usage is TRBJ2-3, with 14 bases lining up with TRBD2. Trimming cost V 2 bases and J 4 bases; bases outside gene matches: 8. The germline CDR1 and CDR2 sequences are MDHEN and SYDVKM. The length of the CDR3 is 18 residues. The DNA for the CDR3 is TGTGCCAGCAGTTTACCGGGACTAGCGGGAGTAAGGGCAGATACGCAGTATTTT. Encoded protein: CASSLPGLAGVRADTQYF.

The rearrangement uses TRBV7-6 and TRBJ1-2; weak D call: TRBD1 (5 bases). CDR1 SGHVS and CDR2 FNYEAQ come from the germline V gene. CDR3 length: 13 residues. Trimming took off 6 bases at V and 7 bases at J, with 15 bases between the two ends. Here the CDR3 reads CASRSLGPGGYTF. The CDR3 coding sequence is TGTGCCAGCAGGTCATTGGGGCCTGGTGGCTACACCTTC. The complete variable domain, with remaining parts taken from reference TRBV7-6 and TRBJ1-2, reads GAGVSQSPRYKVTKRGQDVALRCDPISGHVSLYWYRQALGQGPEFLTYFNYEAQQDKSGLPNDRFSAERPEGSISTLTIQRTEQRDSAMYRCASRSLGPGGYTFGSGTRLTVV.

The rearrangement links TRBV5-1 to TRBJ2-7; 12 bases fit TRBD2. The CDR3 loop spans 16 amino acids. With V trimmed by 4 bases and J by 0 bases, 5 bases remained unmatched. The V gene's germline CDR1 is SGHRS and CDR2 YFSETQ. Written as DNA, the CDR3 is TGCGCCAGCAGCCCGGGACTAGCGGGTAGCTCCTACGAGCAGTACTTC. Protein: CASSPGLAGSSYEQYF.

This clone was seen just once. The chain couples TRBV4-1 to TRBJ1-2; 7 nucleotides agree with TRBD1. The CDR3 totals 16 residues. Trimming cost V 1 base and J 2 bases; bases outside gene matches: 7. CDR1 is MGHRA, CDR2 YSYEKL, per germline. This chain's CDR3 is CASSQVPDRANYGYTF. In DNA, the CDR3 is TGCGCCAGCAGCCAAGTCCCCGACAGGGCGAACTATGGCTACACCTTC.

This clone was seen a handful of times. The chain joins TRBV7-2 to TRBJ2-2; TRBD2 aligns across 9 bases. With V trimmed by 6 bases and J by 3 bases, 2 bases remained unmatched. CDR1 and CDR2 from the germline V gene are SGHTA and FQGNSA. This CDR3 spans 14 amino acids. CDR3 region: CASRVAGDTGELFF. DNA for the CDR3: TGTGCCAGCAGGGTAGCGGGAGACACCGGGGAGCTGTTTTTT. Combining the CDR3 with reference TRBV7-2 and TRBJ2-2 gives the whole variable domain GAGVSQSPSNKVTEKGKDVELRCDPISGHTALYWYRQSLGQGLEFLIYFQGNSAPDKSGLPSDRFSAERTGGSVSTLTIQRTQQEDSAVYLCASRVAGDTGELFFGEGSRLTVL.

The table lists this clone with a few counts. The gene calls are TRBV4-2 and TRBJ2-7, with 9 bases matching TRBD1. Germline CDR1 LGHNA, CDR2 YNFKEQ. V was clipped by 5 bases and J by 2 bases; unmatched bases: 7. The length of the CDR3 is 15 residues. The CDR3 sequence: CASSSLGDRAYEQYF. As DNA, the CDR3 is TGTGCCAGCAGCTCCCTGGGGGACAGGGCCTACGAGCAGTACTTC.

The chain recombines TRBV5-4 with TRBJ2-5; D is uncertain. Trimming took 4 bases from V and 0 from J, leaving 7 bases between them. This CDR3 has 13 amino acids. Germline assignment: CDR1 SGHNT and CDR2 YYREEE (reference sequence). CDR3 loop: CASSHTDQETQYF. The CDR3 nucleotides read TGTGCCAGCAGCCATACAGACCAAGAGACCCAGTACTTC.

The V gene is TRBV19, the J gene TRBJ2-3; 10 positions match TRBD1. CDR1 is LNHDA, CDR2 SQIVND, per germline (reference sequence). The CDR3 contains 14 residues. The V segment lost 7 bases and the J segment 1 base; nucleotides outside the gene matches: 2. The CDR3 DNA is TGTGCCAGTAAAGGGACAGGGGGCACAGATACGCAGTATTTT. Protein product: CASKGTGGTDTQYF.

The chain couples TRBV6-5 to TRBJ1-2; 7 bases are shared with TRBD1. CDR3 length: 15 residues. The germline gives CDR1 MNHEY, CDR2 SVGAGI. V dropped 6 bases and J dropped 8; count of bases not matched to a gene: 15. CDR3: CASSSSGTALGGYTF. CDR3 DNA: TGTGCCAGCAGCTCTTCCGGGACAGCCTTGGGGGGCTACACCTTC.

This clone appeared a few times. The V call is TRBV7-8, the J call TRBJ2-7, with 10 bases matching TRBD1. After removal of 2 bases from V and 5 bases from J, the junction contained 6 bases not matched to a gene. In germline, CDR1 is SGHVS, CDR2 FQNEAQ. The CDR3 consists of 15 residues. CDR3 DNA sequence: TGTGCCAGCAGCTTATACCGGGACAGGGGTGACGAGCAGTACTTC. Translation gives CASSLYRDRGDEQYF.

The chain employs TRBV7-3 and TRBJ2-3, with D perhaps TRBD2 (5 bases). The CDR3 runs 14 residues. The V end was cut by 1 base, the J end by 6 bases, with 11 bases between. In germline, CDR1 is SGHTA, CDR2 FQGTGA. CDR3 coding DNA: TGTGCCAGCAGCTTAATTAGCGCGGCGGATACGCAGTATTTT. Protein: CASSLISAADTQYF.

The rearrangement joins TRBV6-2 or TRBV6-3 to TRBJ1-5, with TRBD1 matching over 8 bases. Germline V gene data show CDR1 as MNHEY and CDR2 as SVGEGT. The CDR3 consists of 15 residues. With V trimmed by 1 base and J by 4 bases, 3 bases remained unmatched. CDR3 protein: CASSYWDRINQPQHF. In DNA, the CDR3 is TGTGCCAGCAGTTACTGGGACAGGATTAATCAGCCCCAGCATTTT.

The chain has TRBV19 and TRBJ2-7; TRBD1 aligns across 12 bases. Germline assignment: CDR1 LNHDA and CDR2 SQIVND (reference sequence). The ends lost 6 bases at V and 6 bases at J; junction bases unmatched: 6. There are 14 residues in the CDR3. CDR3 region: CASSWGQGAGEQYF. DNA of the CDR3: TGTGCCAGTAGCTGGGGACAGGGGGCCGGCGAGCAGTACTTC.

This chain joins TRBV19 and TRBJ2-7; 8 nucleotides align to TRBD1. V dropped 6 bases and J dropped 3; count of bases not matched to a gene: 7. Germline V gene sequence: CDR1 LNHDA, CDR2 SQIVND (reference sequence). The CDR3 is 14 residues long. The CDR3 bases are TGTGCCAGTAGCCAAAGCAGGGGGCGCTACGAGCAGTACTTC. This translates into CASSQSRGRYEQYF.